The 18 T cell receptor beta chains below were found in one sample sequenced in a study of blood T cells in healthy people across ages. Through a sample-barcoded 5' primer and a J-beta primer mix, a second PCR was run for about 6 to 11 cycles. TCRdb processed the 5' RACE reads anew with MiXCR; each CDR3 protein has one entry. The table records about 540,000 distinct CDR3 sequences, under 30% of them present only once. The data also belong to a second study, concerning T cells of mothers and their children.

The specimen was blood. These receptors were collected from a boy between 5 and 17 years old in good health.

This clonotype has a handful of counts. The chain links TRBV9 to TRBJ1-2; 8 bases match TRBD1. V was clipped by 4 bases and J by 6 bases; unmatched bases: 5. CDR3 length: 13 amino acids. CDR1 and CDR2 from the germline V gene are SGDLS and YYNGEE. CDR3 coding DNA: TGTGCCAGCAGCCCGGGACAGGATGATGGCTACACCTTC. Its translation: CASSPGQDDGYTF.

This chain joins TRBV12-3 or TRBV12-4 and TRBJ2-1; either TRBD1 or TRBD2 may fit D (5 bases each). The CDR3 has 14 amino acids. V lost 6 bases and J lost 6, with 15 bases in between. In DNA form, the CDR3 reads TGTGCCAGCAGCCCCCGACGGGGCCGCAATGAGCAGTTCTTC. Translated: CASSPRRGRNEQFF.

This chain joins TRBV14 and TRBJ2-1; 8 bases align to TRBD1. The DNA end is more similar to TRBJ2-7, so the J call may be wrong. The CDR3 loop spans 15 amino acids. Germline-derived CDR1 and CDR2 are SGHDN and FVKESK. CDR3 amino acids: CASSQDRTGYYEQYF. In nucleotides, the CDR3 is TGTGCCAGCAGCCAAGATAGGACAGGGTATTACGAGCAGTACTTC.

The chain combines TRBV15 with TRBJ2-4, with D uncertain. The CDR3 length is 13 residues. The V end was cut by 2 bases, the J end by 2 bases, with 4 bases between. Germline V gene data show CDR1 as LNHNV and CDR2 as YYDKDF (reference sequence). CDR3 loop: CATSRNPKNIQYF. CDR3 coding DNA: TGTGCCACCAGCAGAAATCCCAAAAACATTCAGTACTTC.

This clonotype has only a few counts. The chain combines TRBV7-3 with TRBJ2-7, with 9 nucleotides matching TRBD1. The CDR3 length is 15 residues. The V segment lost 6 bases and the J segment 2 bases; nucleotides outside the gene matches: 8. CDR1 is SGHTA and CDR2 is FQGTGA in the germline V gene. CDR3 bases: TGTGCCAGCAGAGCTTCCGGGACAGGGCCCTACGAGCAGTACTTC. This gives the protein CASRASGTGPYEQYF.

This clonotype was counted between two and nine times. The genes are TRBV7-9 and TRBJ2-2, with TRBD2 as a possible D gene (5 bases). Germline V gene data show CDR1 as SEHNR and CDR2 as FQNEAQ (reference sequence). The V and J ends lost 8 bases and 6 bases respectively, with 13 bases between them. There are 13 residues in the CDR3. DNA of the CDR3: TGTGCCAGCGGAGAGAGCGGTGCCGGGGAGCTGTTTTTT. It specifies CASGESGAGELFF.

The chain couples TRBV6-6 to TRBJ1-4, with D perhaps TRBD1 (5 bases). This CDR3 is built from 13 residues. The V gene's germline CDR1 is MNHNY and CDR2 SVGAGI (reference sequence). The ends were cut back, 5 bases at V and 9 bases at J, with 13 bases in the middle. CDR3 in amino acids: CASSGTDDKKLFF. The CDR3 region has the DNA TGTGCCAGCAGTGGGACCGATGATAAAAAACTGTTTTTT.

This chain links TRBV29-1 with TRBJ2-2; D is possibly TRBD2 (5 bases). With 5 bases removed from V and 0 bases from J, the gap between germline ends came to 10 bases. Germline V lookup: CDR1 SQVTM, CDR2 ANQGSEA. CDR3 length: 14 residues. The CDR3 here is CSVMRTSNTGELFF. The CDR3 DNA sequence: TGCAGCGTTATGAGGACTTCGAACACCGGGGAGCTGTTTTTT.

This sequence joins TRBV28 and TRBJ2-5, with TRBD2 matching 12 bases. Germline V gives CDR1 MDHEN, CDR2 SYDVKM. V was clipped by 7 bases and J by 5 bases; unmatched bases: 11. This CDR3 is built from 16 residues. CDR3 nucleotide sequence: TGTGCCAGCAATACTCCTAGCGGGGGGGCCACGGAGACCCAGTACTTC. Protein product: CASNTPSGGATETQYF.

V is TRBV19 and J is TRBJ2-2, with D maybe TRBD1 (5 bases). This CDR3 has 15 residues. The germline gives CDR1 LNHDA, CDR2 SQIVND (reference sequence). V gave up 6 bases and J gave up 3 bases, with 14 bases separating them. This chain's CDR3 is CASRDIIEYTGELFF. CDR3 coding DNA: TGTGCCAGTAGGGACATTATAGAGTACACCGGGGAGCTGTTTTTT.

The chain has TRBV14 and TRBJ2-5, with 8 nucleotides matching TRBD2. Per the germline V gene, CDR1 is SGHDN and CDR2 is FVKESK. V trimming: 6 bases; J trimming: 12 bases; junction bases outside the gene matches: 21. CDR3 length: 16 amino acids. The CDR3 sequence: CASSPIAGPGVAGKYF. CDR3 coding DNA: TGTGCCAGCAGTCCGATCGCCGGTCCCGGGGTAGCGGGAAAGTACTTC.

The chain employs TRBV7-2 and TRBJ1-2, with 8 bases lining up with TRBD1. The germline V gene has CDR1 SGHTA and CDR2 FQGNSA. After removal of 7 bases from V and 4 bases from J, the junction contained 5 bases not matched to a gene. CDR3 length: 13 amino acids. CDR3 protein: CASTRGTGYGYTF. Here the CDR3 DNA reads TGTGCCAGCACCCGGGGGACAGGCTATGGCTACACCTTC.

V usage is TRBV20-1 and J usage is TRBJ1-5; 7 positions match TRBD1. This CDR3 comprises 13 residues. The germline CDR1 and CDR2 sequences are DFQATT and SNEGSKA (reference sequence). The J segment lost 15 bases and the V segment lost 5 bases, leaving 16 bases of the junction unmatched. The CDR3 sequence: CSAGVAGAPGGHF. The DNA of the CDR3 is TGCAGTGCTGGAGTAGCAGGGGCCCCAGGGGGGCATTTT.

At least ten counts were recorded for this clonotype. This chain joins TRBV5-1 and TRBJ2-7; D uncertain. The length of the CDR3 is 14 residues. Germline V gene lookup returns CDR1 SGHRS and CDR2 YFSETQ. The V end lost 0 bases, the J end lost 0 bases, and 7 bases lay between the germline ends. The CDR3 nucleotides are TGCGCCAGCAGCTTGGCAGGAGCCTCCTACGAGCAGTACTTC. Amino acids: CASSLAGASYEQYF.

In DNA, the CDR3 is TGTGCCAGCAGCCTCTTAGGGGGATTTCAGAACATTCAGTACTTC. Encoded protein: CASSLLGGFQNIQYF. J is TRBJ2-4 and V is TRBV11-2; D possibly corresponds to TRBD1 (6 bases). V gave up 5 bases and J gave up 7 bases, with 18 bases separating them. From germline, CDR1 is SGHAT and CDR2 FQNNGV. This CDR3 region has 15 residues.

This clonotype was recorded a few times. The chain links TRBV14 to TRBJ2-5, with D hard to call. Per germline, CDR1 SGHDN and CDR2 FVKESK. The CDR3 sequence is 13 residues long. V was trimmed by 4 bases and J by 7 bases, leaving 13 bases between them. The CDR3 sequence is CASSLANSGTQYF. In DNA form, the CDR3 reads TGTGCCAGCAGCCTGGCCAACTCAGGGACCCAGTACTTC.

This clonotype was seen more than once but under ten times. The rearrangement links TRBV24-1 to TRBJ1-1; 8 positions match TRBD1. CDR3 size: 14 residues. CDR1 is KGHDR and CDR2 is SFDVKD in the germline V gene. The V segment lost 7 bases and the J segment 1 base; nucleotides outside the gene matches: 4. CDR3 sequence: CATRGTGSNTEAFF. The CDR3 bases are TGTGCCACCAGGGGGACAGGATCGAACACTGAAGCTTTCTTT.

The V gene is TRBV29-1, the J gene TRBJ2-3; D might be TRBD2 (5 bases). V was trimmed by 0 bases and J by 10 bases, leaving 20 bases between them. Germline assignment: CDR1 SQVTM and CDR2 ANQGSEA. The CDR3 totals 15 residues. The CDR3 sequence is CSVEDLNPPQRAQYF. The CDR3 DNA reads as TGCAGCGTTGAAGATCTGAACCCTCCCCAGAGGGCGCAGTATTTT.